This T cell receptor beta chain came from a study of regulatory T cells in long-lasting Graves disease. CDR3 length equals 16 residues. CDR1 MNHNS and CDR2 SASEGT come from the germline V gene. Unmatched junction bases numbered 7, after V lost 4 bases and J lost 7 bases. Noted time point: persistent/refractory GD, antithyroid drugs over 5 years with positive TRAb. RNA from PBMCs was the source of the TCR library. For TCR beta, libraries came from iRepertoire HTBI primers and Arm-PCR of CDR3 regions. Source study methods: Detected in the samples were around 59 TRBV and 14 TRBJ segments. TCRdb ran MiXCR on the multiplex PCR reads and lists one entry per CDR3 protein. The V and J calls reflect TCRdb's pipeline rather than the authors' work. The sample includes about 470,000 distinct CDR3 sequences, 20% to 25% seen only once; the top ten take about 6.6%.

The TCR was taken from a female donor with Graves disease. The genes are TRBV6-1 and TRBJ2-3; 14 bases align to TRBD2. The sequences come from peripheral blood mononuclear cells (PBMCs), collected when the disease was refractory, from a patient treated with antithyroid drugs. In DNA form, the CDR3 reads TGTGCCAGCAGTGGGGGACTAGCGGGGGAGAGGAATACGCAGTATTTT. Its protein product is CASSGGLAGERNTQYF.